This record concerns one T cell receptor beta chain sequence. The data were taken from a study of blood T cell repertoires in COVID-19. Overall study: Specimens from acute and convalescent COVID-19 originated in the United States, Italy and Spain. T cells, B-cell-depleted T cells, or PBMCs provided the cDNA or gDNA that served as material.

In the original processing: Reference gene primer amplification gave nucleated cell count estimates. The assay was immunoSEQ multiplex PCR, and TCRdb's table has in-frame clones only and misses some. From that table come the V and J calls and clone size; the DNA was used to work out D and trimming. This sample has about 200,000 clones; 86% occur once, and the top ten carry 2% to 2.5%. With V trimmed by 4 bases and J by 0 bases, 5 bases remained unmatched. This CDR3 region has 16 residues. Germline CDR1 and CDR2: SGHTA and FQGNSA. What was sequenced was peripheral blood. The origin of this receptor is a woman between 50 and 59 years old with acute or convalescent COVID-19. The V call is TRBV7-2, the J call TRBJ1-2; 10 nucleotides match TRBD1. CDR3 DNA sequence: TGTGCCAGCAGCTCGGGGGGGACAGGGGCTAACTATGGCTACACCTTC. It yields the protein CASSSGGTGANYGYTF.